This is a list of T cell receptor beta chains from one sample in a study of vaccination and CD4 T cells after COVID-19. From the PCR reads, TCRdb called clonotypes with MiXCR, one entry per CDR3 protein. The sample shows about 23,000 distinct CDR3 sequences, around 46% of them seen only once. These receptors' targets are unknown. Material: CD4+ T cells from blood, cultured in vitro, obtained about 7 months after SARS-CoV-2 vaccination. The receptor source for this set is a human donor who had recovered from COVID-19. The CDR3 runs from the conserved cysteine through the conserved F or W. The order of the fields is J gene, clone size, D gene, V gene, CDR3 protein, CDR3 DNA. D genes are given only for firm matches. Size values are once, few and many counts, or a class for expanded clones, and some rows have none.

j_call: TRBJ1-1; clone_size: medium-sized; d_call: TRBD1; v_call: TRBV6-1; cdr3_aa: CATSTGGESTEAFF; cdr3_nt: TGTGCCACCTCGACAGGGGGGGAGAGCACTGAAGCTTTCTTT
j_call: TRBJ2-3; clone_size: .; d_call: .; v_call: TRBV7-8; cdr3_aa: CASGARYTDTQYF; cdr3_nt: TGTGCCAGCGGTGCAAGATACACAGATACGCAGTATTTT
j_call: TRBJ2-3; clone_size: .; d_call: .; v_call: TRBV29-1; cdr3_aa: CSYGGGTDTQYF; cdr3_nt: TGCAGCTATGGCGGAGGCACAGATACGCAGTATTTT
j_call: TRBJ2-3; clone_size: .; d_call: TRBD2; v_call: TRBV19; cdr3_aa: CASSTQIAGGPDTQYF; cdr3_nt: TGTGCCAGTAGTACTCAAATAGCGGGAGGGCCAGATACGCAGTATTTT
j_call: TRBJ2-3; clone_size: .; d_call: .; v_call: TRBV4-1; cdr3_aa: CASSQLTDTQYF; cdr3_nt: TGCGCCAGCAGTCAATTGACAGATACGCAGTATTTT
j_call: TRBJ2-1; clone_size: .; d_call: .; v_call: TRBV6-2/TRBV6-3; cdr3_aa: CASSPGGAQGNNEQFF; cdr3_nt: TGTGCCAGCAGCCCTGGAGGGGCGCAGGGGAACAATGAGCAGTTCTTC
j_call: TRBJ1-3; clone_size: .; d_call: .; v_call: TRBV4-3; cdr3_aa: CASSQDRGRPIYF; cdr3_nt: TGCGCCAGCAGCCAAGATCGTGGCAGGCCCATATATTTT
j_call: TRBJ2-5; clone_size: .; d_call: .; v_call: TRBV25-1; cdr3_aa: CASSERAPGPVETQYF; cdr3_nt: TGTGCCAGCAGTGAAAGGGCTCCGGGCCCGGTGGAGACCCAGTACTTC
j_call: TRBJ2-5; clone_size: few; d_call: .; v_call: TRBV7-8; cdr3_aa: CASSDYREKKETQYF; cdr3_nt: TGTGCCAGCAGCGATTACAGGGAAAAGAAAGAGACCCAGTACTTC
j_call: TRBJ2-2; clone_size: few; d_call: .; v_call: TRBV20-1; cdr3_aa: CSARARWEHGELFF; cdr3_nt: TGCAGTGCTAGGGCACGGTGGGAGCACGGGGAGCTGTTTTTT
j_call: TRBJ2-6; clone_size: few; d_call: .; v_call: TRBV7-9; cdr3_aa: CASSPGHYSGANVLTF; cdr3_nt: TGTGCCAGCAGCCCGGGACACTACTCTGGGGCCAACGTCCTGACTTTC
j_call: TRBJ2-1; clone_size: .; d_call: .; v_call: TRBV7-9; cdr3_aa: CASSPRGRGGEQFF; cdr3_nt: TGTGCCAGCAGCCCTAGGGGGCGGGGTGGTGAGCAGTTCTTC
j_call: TRBJ2-2; clone_size: .; d_call: .; v_call: TRBV20-1; cdr3_aa: CSGVGFAGELFF; cdr3_nt: TGCAGTGGCGTGGGGTTTGCCGGGGAGCTGTTTTTT
j_call: TRBJ2-5; clone_size: .; d_call: TRBD2; v_call: TRBV28; cdr3_aa: CASSTASGQETQYF; cdr3_nt: TGTGCCAGCAGTACCGCTAGCGGACAAGAGACCCAGTACTTC
j_call: TRBJ2-5; clone_size: .; d_call: .; v_call: TRBV14; cdr3_aa: CASSQVVAGETQYF; cdr3_nt: TGTGCCAGCAGCCAAGTCGTAGCTGGGGAGACCCAGTACTTC
j_call: TRBJ2-5; clone_size: few; d_call: .; v_call: TRBV19; cdr3_aa: CASSTLKYQETQYF; cdr3_nt: TGTGCCAGTAGTACCCTAAAGTACCAAGAGACCCAGTACTTC
j_call: TRBJ2-3; clone_size: .; d_call: .; v_call: TRBV20-1; cdr3_aa: CSTQPPGFSTDTQYF; cdr3_nt: TGCAGTACCCAACCCCCCGGTTTTAGCACAGATACGCAGTATTTT
j_call: TRBJ1-1; clone_size: .; d_call: .; v_call: TRBV15; cdr3_aa: CATKGGRDTEAFF; cdr3_nt: TGTGCCACCAAGGGGGGAAGGGACACTGAAGCTTTCTTT
j_call: TRBJ2-1; clone_size: .; d_call: TRBD2; v_call: TRBV20-1; cdr3_aa: CSAGTSGNGEQFF; cdr3_nt: TGCAGTGCCGGGACTAGCGGGAACGGGGAGCAGTTCTTC
j_call: TRBJ2-7; clone_size: medium-sized; d_call: .; v_call: TRBV7-9; cdr3_aa: CASSRDGSYEQYF; cdr3_nt: TGTGCCAGCAGCCGCGACGGTTCCTACGAGCAGTACTTC
j_call: TRBJ2-3; clone_size: .; d_call: TRBD2; v_call: TRBV7-9; cdr3_aa: CASSLGTLAGFGTDTQYF; cdr3_nt: TGTGCCAGCAGCTTAGGGACTCTAGCGGGATTCGGGACAGATACGCAGTATTTT
j_call: TRBJ2-7; clone_size: few; d_call: .; v_call: TRBV20-1; cdr3_aa: CSARRLYEQYF; cdr3_nt: TGCAGTGCTAGGAGACTCTACGAGCAGTACTTC
j_call: TRBJ2-1; clone_size: once; d_call: .; v_call: TRBV20-1; cdr3_aa: CSAPPTNSYNEQFF; cdr3_nt: TGCAGTGCTCCACCAACCAACTCCTACAATGAGCAGTTCTTC
j_call: TRBJ1-5; clone_size: few; d_call: .; v_call: TRBV6-1; cdr3_aa: CASSTSNQPQHF; cdr3_nt: TGTGCCAGCAGTACAAGCAATCAGCCCCAGCATTTT
j_call: TRBJ1-2; clone_size: .; d_call: .; v_call: TRBV4-1; cdr3_aa: CASSQERARPSGYTF; cdr3_nt: TGCGCCAGCAGCCAAGAACGGGCCCGGCCCAGCGGCTACACCTTC
j_call: TRBJ2-6; clone_size: .; d_call: TRBD2; v_call: TRBV20-1; cdr3_aa: CSASSAGGPMGANVLTF; cdr3_nt: TGCAGTGCTAGTTCGGCGGGAGGGCCTATGGGGGCCAACGTCCTGACTTTC
j_call: TRBJ1-5; clone_size: few; d_call: TRBD1; v_call: TRBV20-1; cdr3_aa: CSARALWQGDQPQHF; cdr3_nt: TGCAGTGCTAGAGCCCTGTGGCAGGGGGATCAGCCCCAGCATTTT
j_call: TRBJ2-1; clone_size: .; d_call: .; v_call: TRBV7-9; cdr3_aa: CASRSRGLPYNEQFF; cdr3_nt: TGTGCCAGCAGATCCCGGGGACTCCCTTACAATGAGCAGTTCTTC
j_call: TRBJ1-1; clone_size: .; d_call: .; v_call: TRBV28; cdr3_aa: CASTPGSTNTEAFF; cdr3_nt: TGTGCCAGCACCCCGGGCTCTACCAACACTGAAGCTTTCTTT
j_call: TRBJ2-7; clone_size: once; d_call: .; v_call: TRBV10-3; cdr3_aa: CAIRHSSYEQYF; cdr3_nt: TGTGCCATCAGGCACAGTAGCTACGAGCAGTACTTC
j_call: TRBJ2-7; clone_size: .; d_call: .; v_call: TRBV20-1; cdr3_aa: CSARGRLGGLYEQYF; cdr3_nt: TGCAGTGCTAGAGGCCGGCTAGGAGGCCTCTACGAGCAGTACTTC
j_call: TRBJ2-5; clone_size: .; d_call: .; v_call: TRBV6-5; cdr3_aa: CASSWGRLQETQYF; cdr3_nt: TGTGCCAGCAGTTGGGGACGTCTCCAAGAGACCCAGTACTTC
j_call: TRBJ1-2; clone_size: .; d_call: .; v_call: TRBV20-1; cdr3_aa: CSAREANYGYTF; cdr3_nt: TGCAGTGCTAGGGAAGCGAACTATGGCTACACCTTC
j_call: TRBJ2-3; clone_size: few; d_call: TRBD1; v_call: TRBV7-9; cdr3_aa: CASASDRGYTDTQYF; cdr3_nt: TGTGCCAGCGCCTCAGACAGGGGCTACACAGATACGCAGTATTTT
j_call: TRBJ2-1; clone_size: .; d_call: .; v_call: TRBV27; cdr3_aa: CASKWASENNEQFF; cdr3_nt: TGTGCCAGCAAATGGGCTAGCGAAAACAATGAGCAGTTCTTC
j_call: TRBJ1-1; clone_size: .; d_call: .; v_call: TRBV10-2; cdr3_aa: CASWGSGIRAFF; cdr3_nt: TGCGCCAGCTGGGGATCTGGGATAAGGGCTTTCTTT
j_call: TRBJ2-2; clone_size: .; d_call: .; v_call: TRBV10-3; cdr3_aa: CAISDTATGELFF; cdr3_nt: TGTGCCATCAGTGATACAGCTACCGGGGAGCTGTTTTTT
j_call: TRBJ1-5; clone_size: .; d_call: .; v_call: TRBV5-1; cdr3_aa: CASSLDGQPQHF; cdr3_nt: TGCGCCAGCAGCTTGGATGGTCAGCCCCAGCATTTT
j_call: TRBJ2-5; clone_size: .; d_call: .; v_call: TRBV25-1; cdr3_aa: CASSESLYQETQYF; cdr3_nt: TGTGCCAGCAGTGAGTCCTTGTACCAAGAGACCCAGTACTTC
j_call: TRBJ2-3; clone_size: few; d_call: TRBD2; v_call: TRBV7-2; cdr3_aa: CASSLTSDTDTQYF; cdr3_nt: TGTGCCAGCAGCTTGACTAGCGACACAGATACGCAGTATTTT
j_call: TRBJ1-6; clone_size: few; d_call: .; v_call: TRBV6-2/TRBV6-3; cdr3_aa: CASSYSGSPLHF; cdr3_nt: TGTGCCAGCAGTTACTCCGGTTCACCCCTCCACTTT
j_call: TRBJ2-7; clone_size: medium-sized; d_call: .; v_call: TRBV27; cdr3_aa: CASRPNQDYEQYF; cdr3_nt: TGTGCCAGCAGACCAAACCAAGACTACGAGCAGTACTTC
j_call: TRBJ2-7; clone_size: few; d_call: .; v_call: TRBV7-2; cdr3_aa: CASSLGPQTYEQYF; cdr3_nt: TGTGCCAGCAGCTTAGGGCCTCAAACCTACGAGCAGTACTTC
j_call: TRBJ2-2; clone_size: .; d_call: .; v_call: TRBV10-2; cdr3_aa: CASSVDTGELFF; cdr3_nt: TGCGCCAGCAGTGTGGACACCGGGGAGCTGTTTTTT
j_call: TRBJ2-3; clone_size: few; d_call: .; v_call: TRBV20-1; cdr3_aa: CSARDVMEISASTDTQYF; cdr3_nt: TGCAGTGCTAGAGATGTAATGGAGATTAGTGCTAGCACAGATACGCAGTATTTT